One T cell receptor beta chain is described in this entry. With 3 bases removed from V and 5 bases from J, the gap between germline ends came to 13 bases. Germline values: CDR1 SQVTM, CDR2 ANQGSEA. The CDR3 loop spans 13 amino acids. As handled by the study authors: Reference gene primers were amplified, and this amplification served to estimate nucleated cell counts. Repertoires were generated with immunoSEQ multiplex PCR, while TCRdb's copy carries only in-frame clones and drops some. The DNA gave D and trimming, while V, J and clone size come from that table. The sample holds over 70,000 clones, about 70% seen once. This entry belongs to a study of blood T cell repertoires in COVID-19. Turning to the study itself: COVID-19 samples, acute and convalescent, were from the United States, Italy and Spain. In each case, the material was cDNA or gDNA derived from T cells, B-cell-depleted T cells, or PBMCs.

The chain carries TRBV29-1 and TRBJ1-1; D is perhaps TRBD1 (5 bases). The TCR originated in a woman aged 80 or over with active or convalescent COVID-19. The source material was peripheral blood. Written as DNA, the CDR3 is TGCAGCGTTGAGAGGGGAGCGGGTACTGAAGCTTTCTTT. Protein sequence: CSVERGAGTEAFF. Looking up the rest from reference TRBV29-1 and TRBJ1-1 gives the full variable domain: SAVISQKPSRDICQRGTSLTIQCQVDSQVTMMFWYRQQPGQSLTLIATANQGSEATYESGFVIDKFPISRPNLTFSTLTVSNMSPEDSSIYLCSVERGAGTEAFFGQGTRLTVV.